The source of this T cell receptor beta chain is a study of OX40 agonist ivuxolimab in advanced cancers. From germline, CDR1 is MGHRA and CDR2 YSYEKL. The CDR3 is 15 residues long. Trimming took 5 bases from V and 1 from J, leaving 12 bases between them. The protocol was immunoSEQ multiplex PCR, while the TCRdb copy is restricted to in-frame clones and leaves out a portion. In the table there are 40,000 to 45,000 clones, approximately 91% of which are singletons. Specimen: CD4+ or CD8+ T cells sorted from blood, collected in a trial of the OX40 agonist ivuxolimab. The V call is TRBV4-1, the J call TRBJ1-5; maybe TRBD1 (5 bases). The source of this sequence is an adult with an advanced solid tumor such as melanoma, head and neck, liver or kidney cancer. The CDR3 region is CASSWTGQSNQPQHF. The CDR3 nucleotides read TGCGCCAGCAGCTGGACCGGACAAAGCAATCAGCCCCAGCATTTT.